This T cell receptor (beta chain) was captured in a study of technical replicates of blood from several donors. Here immunoSEQ multiplex PCR was the method, and the copy in TCRdb shows in-frame clones only, minus some. The sample holds some 91,000 clones, nearly 97% seen once. The sequence was obtained from a human donor in good health. The material sequenced was T cells isolated from PBMCs.

The CDR3 DNA reads TGTGCCAGCAGCCAAGATCGTCGTCTCGCCGCTAGCGGGTGGACCTTACGCTACGAGCAGTACTTC. Encoded protein: CASSQDRRLAASGWTLRYEQYF. This chain links TRBV4-2 with TRBJ2-7; the match to TRBD2 covers 8 bases. Germline-derived CDR1 and CDR2 are LGHNA and YNFKEQ. This CDR3 spans 22 amino acids. V dropped 0 bases and J dropped 3; count of bases not matched to a gene: 25.